A selection of T cell receptor beta chains follows, all from one sample in a study of OX40 agonist ivuxolimab in advanced cancers. Using immunoSEQ multiplex PCR, the repertoire was profiled, and TCRdb retains in-frame clones only, with some absent. The sample includes roughly 74,000 clones, about 87% of them seen just once. Here the sequenced sample was CD4+ or CD8+ T cells sorted from blood, taken in a trial of the OX40 agonist ivuxolimab. The receptors originated from an adult with an advanced solid tumor such as melanoma, head and neck, liver or kidney cancer. Each CDR3 is given with its conserved first and last residue. Fields, in order: J gene, clone size, V gene, D gene, CDR3 protein, CDR3 DNA. D genes are given only for firm matches. Size values are once, few and many counts, or a class for expanded clones, and some rows have none.

TRBJ1-5 | - | TRBV6-1 | - | CASSDYLGDQPQHF | TGTGCCAGCAGTGATTATTTGGGGGACCAGCCCCAGCATTTT
TRBJ1-1 | - | TRBV11-2 | - | CASSLERETEAFF | TGTGCCAGCAGCTTAGAGAGGGAGACTGAAGCTTTCTTT
TRBJ2-5 | - | TRBV4-1 | TRBD1 | CASSRRDREETQYF | TGCGCCAGCAGCCGTCGGGACAGGGAAGAGACCCAGTACTTC
TRBJ2-1 | few | TRBV10-2 | TRBD2 | CASTLAGGYNEQFF | TGCGCCAGCACCCTAGCGGGAGGGTACAATGAGCAGTTCTTC
TRBJ2-7 | - | TRBV7-2 | TRBD2 | CASSLGSGSSYEQYF | TGTGCCAGCAGCTTAGGTAGCGGGAGCTCCTACGAGCAGTACTTC
TRBJ1-4 | - | TRBV2 | - | CASKGDLFNEKLFF | TGTGCCAGCAAGGGGGACCTTTTTAATGAAAAACTGTTTTTT
TRBJ2-3 | few | TRBV5-1 | - | CASSLRGRWYF | TGCGCCAGCAGCTTGCGTGGGAGGTGGTATTTT
TRBJ2-7 | - | TRBV23-1 | - | CASSQSNRGVYEQYF | TGCGCCAGCAGTCAATCGAACAGAGGGGTCTACGAGCAGTACTTC
TRBJ2-5 | - | TRBV6-5 | - | CASSAGQETQYF | TGTGCCTCCAGCGCGGGTCAAGAGACCCAGTACTTC
TRBJ2-7 | - | TRBV29-1 | - | CSVTAGRFHEQYF | TGCAGCGTAACCGCAGGGCGTTTCCACGAGCAGTACTTC
TRBJ2-2 | - | TRBV6-5 | - | CASRSGAGELFF | TGTGCCAGCAGATCGGGGGCCGGGGAGCTGTTTTTT
TRBJ2-3 | - | TRBV7-2 | - | CASSLDLMGTDTQYF | TGTGCCAGCAGCTTAGATTTGATGGGCACAGATACGCAGTATTTT
TRBJ2-2 | - | TRBV18 | - | CASSPSEGGGELFF | TGTGCCAGCTCACCATCGGAGGGCGGCGGGGAGCTGTTTTTT
TRBJ1-2 | - | TRBV6-6 | TRBD1 | CASSPGTGVYGYTF | TGTGCCAGCAGCCCCGGGACAGGGGTCTATGGCTACACCTTC
TRBJ2-1 | - | TRBV5-1 | - | CASSLVRGSNEQFF | TGCGCCAGCAGCTTGGTTCGCGGAAGCAATGAGCAGTTCTTC
TRBJ1-2 | - | TRBV5-1 | TRBD1 | CASSPSTGGNYGYTF | TGCGCCAGCAGCCCATCGACAGGGGGCAACTATGGCTACACCTTC